What follows are 25 T cell receptor beta chains derived from one specimen sequenced in a study of siplizumab effects on memory and regulatory T cells (dated 2019 in TCRdb). The library came from the immunoSEQ multiplex PCR assay. Drawn from immuneACCESS, this table holds only the in-frame rearrangements with V and J called that TCRdb kept. Clones are partly lost; checked studies trace under half to an unresolved V gene and leave the rest unexplained. The sample includes some 100,000 clones, with 93% observed a single time. The ten most abundant clones make up over 5% of the sample. Sequences were obtained from CD8+ T cells sorted from blood. These receptors all stem from a human donor in good health.

V gene TRBV19 combines with J gene TRBJ1-2; maybe TRBD1 (5 bases). The germline V gene encodes CDR1 LNHDA and CDR2 SQIVND (reference sequence). This CDR3 spans 16 amino acids. V was cut by 8 bases and J by 5 bases, with 24 bases left in between. The CDR3 here is CASWGEGPGRVYGYTF. The CDR3 DNA reads as TGTGCCAGTTGGGGAGAGGGACCCGGGAGGGTTTATGGCTACACCTTC.

The rearrangement uses TRBV5-1 and TRBJ2-7; a possible D gene is TRBD2 (6 bases). The V gene lost 1 base and the J gene lost 2 bases, with 13 bases spanning the gap. Germline assignment: CDR1 SGHRS and CDR2 YFSETQ. The CDR3 is 15 amino acids. The CDR3 DNA reads as TGCGCCAGCAGCTTGTCGGGGGAGAGAACCTACGAGCAGTACTTC. Protein sequence: CASSLSGERTYEQYF.

The J gene is TRBJ2-7, the V gene TRBV7-8, with a possible D match to TRBD2 (7 bases). The CDR3 is 16 residues long. Germline loops: CDR1 SGHVS, CDR2 FQNEAQ. V lost 1 base and J lost 5, with 18 bases in between. DNA of the CDR3: TGTGCCAGCAGCTTAGTGGAGGGGGGGCCTAACAACGAGCAGTACTTC. Residues: CASSLVEGGPNNEQYF.

The chain couples TRBV27 to TRBJ1-2; no firm D call. Germline CDR1 and CDR2: MNHEY and SMNVEV (reference sequence). The V end was cut by 1 base, the J end by 3 bases, with 18 bases between. This CDR3 has 17 residues. CDR3 residues: CASSLLRPRQPDYGYTF. The CDR3 DNA follows: TGTGCCAGCAGTTTATTGCGCCCCCGACAACCAGACTATGGCTACACCTTC.

This chain joins TRBV6-6 and TRBJ2-7; 12 nucleotides agree with TRBD2. The CDR3 spans 15 residues. V was pared by 6 bases and J by 0 bases, with 3 bases of the junction left unmatched. Germline V gene lookup returns CDR1 MNHNY and CDR2 SVGAGI (reference sequence). This chain's CDR3 is CASRGGLAGSYEQYF. The CDR3 bases are TGTGCCAGCAGGGGGGGACTAGCGGGCTCCTACGAGCAGTACTTC.

This clone was counted once. The V and J genes are TRBV9 and TRBJ2-7; 9 nucleotides match TRBD1. This CDR3 has 17 residues. J gave up 2 bases and V 0 bases, and 9 bases lay outside the gene matches. Germline values: CDR1 SGDLS, CDR2 YYNGEE. CDR3 sequence reads: CASSVEVGTGYTYEQYF. CDR3 bases: TGTGCCAGCAGCGTAGAAGTAGGGACAGGGTACACCTACGAGCAGTACTTC.

The V and J genes are TRBV9 and TRBJ2-1; D is unclear. The V and J ends lost 1 base and 0 bases respectively, with 11 bases between them. In germline, CDR1 is SGDLS, CDR2 YYNGEE. The CDR3 runs to 16 residues. CDR3 amino acids: CASSVNDRSSYNEQFF. The DNA for the CDR3 is TGTGCCAGCAGCGTAAATGATCGGAGCTCCTACAATGAGCAGTTCTTC.

The chain carries TRBV19 and TRBJ1-3, with unresolved D. Germline values: CDR1 LNHDA, CDR2 SQIVND (reference sequence). The CDR3 sequence is 15 residues long. V was cut by 1 base and J by 4 bases, with 11 bases left in between. CDR3 residues: CASSIADVSGNTIYF. CDR3 nucleotide sequence: TGTGCCAGTAGTATAGCGGACGTCAGCGGAAACACCATATATTTT.

The chain employs TRBV11-2 and TRBJ2-7; D remains ambiguous. V lost 0 bases, J lost 0 bases, and 9 bases lay in between. The CDR3 has 15 residues. Per the germline V gene, CDR1 is SGHAT and CDR2 is FQNNGV. CDR3 in DNA: TGTGCCAGCAGCTTAGAATACAGCGACTCCTACGAGCAGTACTTC. This sequence encodes CASSLEYSDSYEQYF.

This clone came up once. V and J are TRBV9 and TRBJ1-4; D gene uncertain. V dropped 3 bases and J dropped 3 bases, with 21 bases sitting between them. The germline CDR1 and CDR2 sequences are SGDLS and YYNGEE. The CDR3 length is 18 residues. The chain's CDR3 is CASSDGVQRESSNEKLFF. In DNA form, the CDR3 reads TGTGCCAGCAGCGACGGCGTACAACGTGAGTCATCTAATGAAAAACTGTTTTTT.

The chain uses TRBV19 and TRBJ2-2; 7 positions match TRBD2. The J segment lost 5 bases and the V segment lost 1 base, leaving 7 bases of the junction unmatched. Germline CDR1 and CDR2: LNHDA and SQIVND (reference sequence). The CDR3 has 16 amino acids. The DNA of the CDR3 is TGTGCCAGTAGTATAGGACTAGCCCTTGGAACCGGGGAGCTGTTTTTT. Translation gives CASSIGLALGTGELFF.

The CDR3 spells CAISTDHPAYNSPLHF. The DNA of the CDR3 is TGTGCCATCAGTACGGACCACCCGGCATATAATTCACCCCTCCACTTT. This chain connects TRBV10-3 to TRBJ1-6; no definite D call. Trimming left V 5 bases short and J 4 bases short, with 15 bases between. The CDR3 consists of 16 residues. Per germline, CDR1 ENHRY and CDR2 SYGVKD.

The genes are TRBV5-8 and TRBJ1-1, with TRBD1 matching over 9 bases. CDR3 length: 14 residues. V shed 4 bases, J shed 4 bases, and the junction held 5 bases outside the gene matches. Germline values: CDR1 SGHTS, CDR2 YDEGEE. The CDR3 loop reads CASSLGTGITEAFF. The CDR3, as DNA: TGTGCCAGCAGCCTCGGGACAGGGATCACTGAAGCTTTCTTT.

The chain combines TRBV9 with TRBJ2-7; perhaps D is TRBD1 or TRBD2 (5 bases each). The CDR3 has 15 residues. Per the germline V gene, CDR1 is SGDLS and CDR2 is YYNGEE. Trimming removed 2 bases from V and 3 bases from J, with 15 bases in between. The CDR3 here is CASSVTGTPDYEQYF. The CDR3 DNA reads TGTGCCAGCAGCGTTACCGGGACGCCTGACTACGAGCAGTACTTC. Together with reference TRBV9 and TRBJ2-7, the CDR3 gives the full variable domain: DSGVTQTPKHLITATGQRVTLRCSPRSGDLSVYWYQQSLDQGLQFLIQYYNGEERAKGNILERFSAQQFPDLHSELNLSSLELGDSALYFCASSVTGTPDYEQYFGPGTRLTVT.

V usage is TRBV27 and J usage is TRBJ2-7; the match to TRBD1 covers 10 bases. V was clipped by 3 bases and J by 7 bases; unmatched bases: 6. Germline V gives CDR1 MNHEY, CDR2 SMNVEV (reference sequence). CDR3 length equals 14 residues. This CDR3 reads CASSLTGGLGEQYF. CDR3 in DNA: TGTGCCAGCAGTTTGACAGGGGGCCTGGGGGAGCAGTACTTC.

The rearrangement uses TRBV7-6 and TRBJ2-1, with a weak D call TRBD1 (5 bases). The germline CDR1 and CDR2 sequences are SGHVS and FNYEAQ. The CDR3 consists of 16 residues. Between the trimmed V and J ends, which lost 1 base and 4 bases, there was a span of 14 bases. This CDR3 reads CASSLEGVSQYNEQFF. The CDR3 DNA follows: TGTGCCAGCAGCTTAGAAGGGGTATCCCAATACAATGAGCAGTTCTTC.

This chain joins TRBV7-8 and TRBJ1-5; no clear D. This CDR3 comprises 13 residues. CDR1 is SGHVS and CDR2 is FQNEAQ in the germline V gene. The V gene lost 5 bases and the J gene lost 6 bases, with 11 bases spanning the gap. This CDR3 is CASSPDRGQPQHF. The CDR3 nucleotides read TGTGCCAGCAGCCCCGACCGCGGTCAGCCCCAGCATTTT.

The gene calls are TRBV7-2 and TRBJ2-2; a weak D match, TRBD2 (7 bases). The ends were cut back, 1 base at V and 7 bases at J, with 13 bases in the middle. Looked up from germline, CDR1 is SGHTA and CDR2 is FQGNSA. CDR3 length: 15 residues. This chain's CDR3 is CASSLVGGGFGELFF. For the CDR3, the DNA is TGTGCCAGCAGCTTAGTAGGCGGGGGCTTCGGGGAGCTGTTTTTT.

V gene TRBV11-3 combines with J gene TRBJ2-3; D remains unclear. The V end lost 1 base, the J end lost 0 bases, and 8 bases lay between the germline ends. CDR1 and CDR2 from the germline V gene are SGHNT and YENEEA. This CDR3 contains 15 residues. The CDR3 nucleotides read TGTGCCAGCAGCTTAGTCGTAGCTAGCACAGATACGCAGTATTTT. It yields the protein CASSLVVASTDTQYF.

CDR3 region: CASSLIAGGDEQFF. The CDR3 bases are TGTGCCAGCAGCTTAATAGCGGGGGGCGATGAGCAGTTCTTC. The chain uses TRBV13 and TRBJ2-1; 10 nucleotides agree with TRBD2. Germline trimming cut 2 bases from V and 8 bases from J; bases unmatched to any gene: 3. The CDR3 covers 14 residues. Germline lookup yields CDR1 PRHDT and CDR2 FYEKMQ (reference sequence).

The chain is built from TRBV5-1 and TRBJ2-7; D uncertain. The germline V gene encodes CDR1 SGHRS and CDR2 YFSETQ. Trimming cost V 1 base and J 3 bases, with 11 bases left between them. This CDR3 has 14 residues. The CDR3 bases are TGCGCCAGCAGCTTGAAAACAGAATACTACGAGCAGTACTTC. This codes for CASSLKTEYYEQYF. The variable domain in full, completed from reference TRBV5-1 and TRBJ2-7, reads KAGVTQTPRYLIKTRGQQVTLSCSPISGHRSVSWYQQTPGQGLQFLFEYFSETQRNKGNFPGRFSGRQFSNSRSEMNVSTLELGDSALYLCASSLKTEYYEQYFGPGTRLTVT.

The V and J genes are TRBV5-1 and TRBJ2-2, with D unresolved. V lost 3 bases and J 4 bases, leaving 16 bases between the germline ends. Germline V gene sequence: CDR1 SGHRS, CDR2 YFSETQ. The CDR3 sequence is 16 residues long. The CDR3 sequence: CASSYGEQSSTGELFF. As DNA, the CDR3 is TGCGCCAGCAGCTATGGGGAACAATCGAGCACCGGGGAGCTGTTTTTT.

The chain has TRBV27 and TRBJ2-7; perhaps TRBD2 as D (6 bases). This CDR3 is built from 16 residues. V dropped 5 bases and J dropped 0 bases, with 17 bases sitting between them. CDR1 is MNHEY, CDR2 SMNVEV, per germline (reference sequence). CDR3 in amino acids: CASSPLPGESSYEQYF. The CDR3, as DNA: TGTGCCAGCAGTCCCCTCCCGGGGGAGAGCTCCTACGAGCAGTACTTC.

The chain has TRBV27 and TRBJ2-7; D remains ambiguous. Trimming removed 5 bases from V and 5 bases from J, with 10 bases in between. CDR1 and CDR2 (germline): MNHEY, SMNVEV (reference sequence). CDR3 length equals 12 residues. This CDR3 is CASSPTLDEQYF. CDR3 DNA: TGTGCCAGCAGTCCAACCCTTGACGAGCAGTACTTC.

This chain uses TRBV6-6 with TRBJ1-1, with a weak D call TRBD1 (6 bases). Per the germline V gene, CDR1 is MNHNY and CDR2 is SVGAGI (reference sequence). Trimming removed 7 bases from V and 6 bases from J, with 21 bases in between. The CDR3 has 15 residues. The CDR3 DNA is TGTGCCAGCACTAGGAACAGGGATGGAGTCCCTGAAGCTTTCTTT. Encoded protein: CASTRNRDGVPEAFF.